This T cell receptor beta chain appears in the sequencing data of a study of blood T cell repertoires in COVID-19. The overall study: There were acute and convalescent COVID-19 samples, and they came from the United States, Italy and Spain.

Data came from immunoSEQ multiplex PCR; TCRdb stores just in-frame clones and leaves some out. The data contain over 150,000 clones, about 86% of them singletons. CDR3 length: 16 amino acids. Germline V gives CDR1 MNHNS, CDR2 SASEGT. V was pared by 4 bases and J by 4 bases, with 7 bases of the junction left unmatched. V and J are TRBV6-1 and TRBJ2-3, with 11 bases identical to TRBD2. This receptor was identified in a woman in her sixties with acute or convalescent COVID-19. The specimen was peripheral blood. The CDR3 DNA follows: TGTGCCAGCAGTGCCCAACTAGCGGGGGTAGCAGATACGCAGTATTTT. Protein product: CASSAQLAGVADTQYF.